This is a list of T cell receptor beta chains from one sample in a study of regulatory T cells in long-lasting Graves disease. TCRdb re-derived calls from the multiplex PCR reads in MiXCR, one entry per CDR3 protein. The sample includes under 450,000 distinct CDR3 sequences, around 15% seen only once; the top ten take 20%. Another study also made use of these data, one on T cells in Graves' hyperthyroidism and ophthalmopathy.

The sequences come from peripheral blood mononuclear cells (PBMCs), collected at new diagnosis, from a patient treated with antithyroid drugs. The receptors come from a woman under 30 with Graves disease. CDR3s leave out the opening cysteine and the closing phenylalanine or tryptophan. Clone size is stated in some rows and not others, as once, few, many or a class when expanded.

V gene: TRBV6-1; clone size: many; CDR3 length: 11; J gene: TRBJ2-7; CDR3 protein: ASKGQGAYEQY
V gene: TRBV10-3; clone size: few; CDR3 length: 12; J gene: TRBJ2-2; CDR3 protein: AIRPTGKAGELF
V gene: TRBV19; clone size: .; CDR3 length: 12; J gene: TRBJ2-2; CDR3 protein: ASSIAFETGELF
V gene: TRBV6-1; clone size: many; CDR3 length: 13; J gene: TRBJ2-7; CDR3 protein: ASSEPGVGSYEQY
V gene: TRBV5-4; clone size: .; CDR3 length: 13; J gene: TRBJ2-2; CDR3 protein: ASSLDHRAVGELF
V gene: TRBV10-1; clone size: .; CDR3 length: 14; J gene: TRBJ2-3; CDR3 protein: ASSPGLAGASDTQY
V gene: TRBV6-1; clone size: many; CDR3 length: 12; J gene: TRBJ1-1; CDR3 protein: ASSDPWANTEAF
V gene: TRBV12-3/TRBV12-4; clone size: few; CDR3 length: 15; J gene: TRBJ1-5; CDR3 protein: ASSLAGHPDGNQPQH
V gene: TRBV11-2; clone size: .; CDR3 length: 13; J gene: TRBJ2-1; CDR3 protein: ASSSGPGSYNEQF
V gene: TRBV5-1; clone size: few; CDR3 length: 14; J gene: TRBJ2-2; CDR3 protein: ASSLAAGALAGELF
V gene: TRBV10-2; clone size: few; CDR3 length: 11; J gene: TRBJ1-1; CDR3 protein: ASSRQMNTEAF
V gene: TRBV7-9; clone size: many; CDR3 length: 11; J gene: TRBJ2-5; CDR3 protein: ASLGAPRETQY
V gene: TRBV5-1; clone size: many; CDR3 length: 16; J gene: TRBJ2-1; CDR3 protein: ASSWTGLAAFSYNEQF
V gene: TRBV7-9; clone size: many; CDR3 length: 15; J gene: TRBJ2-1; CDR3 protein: ASSLDHPGGLHNEQF
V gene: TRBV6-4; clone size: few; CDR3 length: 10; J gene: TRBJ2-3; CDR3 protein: ADRTLTDTQY
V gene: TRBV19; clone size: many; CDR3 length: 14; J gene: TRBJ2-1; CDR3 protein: ASSISPGQGGNEQF
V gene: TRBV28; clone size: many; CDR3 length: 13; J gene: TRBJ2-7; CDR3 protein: ASSPHVGQRYEQY
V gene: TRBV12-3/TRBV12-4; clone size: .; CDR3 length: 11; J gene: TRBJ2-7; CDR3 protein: ATWGQGLREQY
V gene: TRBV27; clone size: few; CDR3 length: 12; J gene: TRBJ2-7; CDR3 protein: ASSWAGGAYEQY
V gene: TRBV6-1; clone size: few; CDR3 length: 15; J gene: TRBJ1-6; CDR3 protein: ASSEAFRSTGNSPLH
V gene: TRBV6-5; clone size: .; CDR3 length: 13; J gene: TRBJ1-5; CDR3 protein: ASSYNREYNQPQH
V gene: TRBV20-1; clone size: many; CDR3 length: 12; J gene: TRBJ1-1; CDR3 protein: SARDVRENTEAF
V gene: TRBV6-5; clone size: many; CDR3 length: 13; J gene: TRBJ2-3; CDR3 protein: ASSWGGRNADTQY
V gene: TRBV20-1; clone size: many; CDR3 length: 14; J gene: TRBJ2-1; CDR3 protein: SAVSASGPSYNEQF
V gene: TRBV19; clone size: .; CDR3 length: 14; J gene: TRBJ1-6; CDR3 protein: ASSIRTGAPNSPLH